The sequence of this TCR beta chain was determined in a study of Graves' ophthalmopathy and Graves' hyperthyroidism. About the study: No treatment had been given when peripheral blood was collected at initial diagnosis.

Amplifying from RNA transcripts, the study obtained TCR beta CDR3 regions. Second-round multiplex PCR followed a first-round RT-PCR using HTBI primers. MiXCR was run by TCRdb on the multiplex PCR reads, yielding one entry per CDR3 protein. This sample has almost 750,000 distinct CDR3 sequences, with approximately 40% found just once. The CDR3 consists of 17 residues. Looked up from germline, CDR1 is SEHNR and CDR2 is FQNEAQ (reference sequence). The junction had 5 bases not matched to a gene; V was cut back by 4 bases and J by 0 bases. Of note for this clonotype: Its antigen is as yet unknown.

Exclusion covered patients with other autoimmune diseases or uncontrolled infections (as well as pregnancy or lactation). Serum thyroxine and TRAb, along with clinical symptoms, thyroid ultrasound and orbital computed tomography, were what diagnosis relied on. Broader study findings: The model's prediction of ophthalmopathy progression had 65% to 71% sensitivity and roughly 72% specificity.

Source material: peripheral blood. The genes are TRBV7-9 and TRBJ2-6, with 8 bases matching TRBD1. This clonotype was sampled from an adult man with Graves' ophthalmopathy. Written as DNA, the CDR3 is TGTGCCAGCAGCTCGACAGGGGCAGACTCTGGGGCCAACGTCCTGACTTTC. Translated: CASSSTGADSGANVLTF.